A selection of T cell receptor beta chains follows, all from one sample in a study of T cells in Graves' hyperthyroidism and ophthalmopathy. TCRdb reprocessed the multiplex PCR reads with MiXCR, giving one entry per CDR3 protein. The profile shows around 33,000 distinct CDR3 sequences, approximately 50% of them singletons. The specimen sequenced was blood. Source of these receptors: a woman between 45 and 60 years old with Graves' hyperthyroidism that later progressed to Graves' ophthalmopathy. CDR3s include the opening cysteine and the closing phenylalanine or tryptophan. Each record gives: D gene, clone size, V gene, J gene, CDR3 protein, CDR3 DNA. A D gene is named only where the DNA matches it firmly. Clone size appears in some rows only: once, few, many, or a class for an expanded clone.

d_gene: .; abundance: .; v_gene: TRBV25-1; j_gene: TRBJ1-4; CDR3aa: CASSPATNEKLFF; CDR3nt: TGTGCCAGCAGCCCGGCTACTAATGAAAAACTGTTTTTT
d_gene: .; abundance: many; v_gene: TRBV9; j_gene: TRBJ2-1; CDR3aa: CASSVGWGFSNEQFF; CDR3nt: TGTGCCAGCAGCGTAGGTTGGGGTTTTAGTAATGAGCAGTTCTTC
d_gene: .; abundance: .; v_gene: TRBV7-8; j_gene: TRBJ2-3; CDR3aa: CASSLYTGADTQYF; CDR3nt: TGTGCCAGCAGCTTATATACGGGAGCAGATACACAGTACTTT
d_gene: TRBD2; abundance: .; v_gene: TRBV19; j_gene: TRBJ2-5; CDR3aa: CAHPSGEETQYF; CDR3nt: TGTGCCCATCCTAGCGGGGAAGAGACCCAGTACTTC
d_gene: TRBD2; abundance: .; v_gene: TRBV29-1; j_gene: TRBJ2-7; CDR3aa: CSATSGRQYEQYF; CDR3nt: TGCAGCGCTACTAGCGGGAGGCAATACGAGCAGTACTTC
d_gene: .; abundance: .; v_gene: TRBV24-1; j_gene: TRBJ1-2; CDR3aa: CATSVGTGYGYTF; CDR3nt: TGTGCCACCAGCGTGGGGACCGGCTATGGCTACACCTTC
d_gene: .; abundance: .; v_gene: TRBV12-3/TRBV12-4; j_gene: TRBJ1-2; CDR3aa: CASSYGQTGYTF; CDR3nt: TGTGCCAGCAGTTACGGGCAAACTGGCTACACCTTC
d_gene: .; abundance: .; v_gene: TRBV7-2; j_gene: TRBJ1-2; CDR3aa: CASSPGQGYTF; CDR3nt: TGTGCCAGCAGCCCCGGACAGGGCTACACCTTC
d_gene: TRBD1; abundance: .; v_gene: TRBV14; j_gene: TRBJ1-4; CDR3aa: CASSPLGQGNEKLFF; CDR3nt: TGTGCCAGCAGCCCCCTGGGACAGGGGAATGAAAAACTGTTTTTT
d_gene: TRBD1; abundance: .; v_gene: TRBV20-1; j_gene: TRBJ1-5; CDR3aa: CSASPSRGTHSNQPQHF; CDR3nt: TGCAGTGCTAGTCCGTCCAGGGGGACACATAGCAATCAGCCCCAGCATTTT
d_gene: .; abundance: medium-sized; v_gene: TRBV7-7; j_gene: TRBJ2-5; CDR3aa: CASSLGGGQETQYF; CDR3nt: TGTGCTAGCAGCTTAGGAGGGGGCCAAGAGACCCAGTACTTC
d_gene: .; abundance: .; v_gene: TRBV4-1; j_gene: TRBJ2-5; CDR3aa: CASSQGTQYF; CDR3nt: TGCGCCAGCAGCCAAGGGACCCAGTACTTC
d_gene: .; abundance: medium-sized; v_gene: TRBV10-1; j_gene: TRBJ2-3; CDR3aa: CASSESGAGTDTQYF; CDR3nt: TGCGCCAGCAGTGAGTCAGGGGCTGGCACAGATACGCAGTATTTT
d_gene: .; abundance: .; v_gene: TRBV7-8; j_gene: TRBJ2-6; CDR3aa: CASSLVVGAGANVLTF; CDR3nt: TGTGCCAGCAGCTTAGTAGTAGGGGCAGGGGCCAACGTCCTGACTTTC
d_gene: .; abundance: many; v_gene: TRBV30; j_gene: TRBJ1-2; CDR3aa: CAWTAQINYGYTF; CDR3nt: TGTGCCTGGACGGCGCAGATTAACTATGGCTACACCTTC
d_gene: .; abundance: few; v_gene: TRBV19; j_gene: TRBJ1-1; CDR3aa: CASSGSLNTEAFF; CDR3nt: TGTGCCAGTAGCGGGTCTCTGAACACTGAAGCTTTCTTT
d_gene: .; abundance: many; v_gene: TRBV7-2; j_gene: TRBJ1-4; CDR3aa: CASSLHSRSNEKLFF; CDR3nt: TGTGCCAGCAGCTTACATTCCAGGTCTAATGAAAAACTGTTTTTT
d_gene: .; abundance: .; v_gene: TRBV19; j_gene: TRBJ1-2; CDR3aa: CACSTFEGFSSYTF; CDR3nt: TGTGCCTGTAGTACTTTCGAGGGTTTCTCTAGCTACACCTTC
d_gene: TRBD2; abundance: .; v_gene: TRBV7-2; j_gene: TRBJ2-2; CDR3aa: CASSPWTSVRELFF; CDR3nt: TGTGCCAGCAGCCCCTGGACTAGCGTTCGGGAGCTGTTTTTT
d_gene: TRBD2; abundance: many; v_gene: TRBV3-1; j_gene: TRBJ2-1; CDR3aa: CASSLGSGKRQFF; CDR3nt: TGTGCCAGCAGCTTAGGTAGCGGGAAAAGACAGTTCTTC
d_gene: .; abundance: .; v_gene: TRBV6-2/TRBV6-3; j_gene: TRBJ2-7; CDR3aa: CASSYAGRGSEQYF; CDR3nt: TGTGCCAGTAGTTACGCGGGTAGGGGCAGCGAGCAGTACTTC
d_gene: .; abundance: many; v_gene: TRBV19; j_gene: TRBJ1-5; CDR3aa: CASSWAENQPQHF; CDR3nt: TGTGCCAGTAGCTGGGCGGAGAATCAGCCCCAGCATTTT
d_gene: .; abundance: many; v_gene: TRBV4-1; j_gene: TRBJ2-7; CDR3aa: CASSQVRDYHEQYF; CDR3nt: TGCGCCAGCAGCCAAGTCCGTGATTACCACGAGCAGTACTTC
d_gene: TRBD1; abundance: medium-sized; v_gene: TRBV7-9; j_gene: TRBJ2-1; CDR3aa: CATPPGQGNAEQFF; CDR3nt: TGTGCCACCCCCCCGGGACAGGGGAACGCTGAGCAGTTCTTC
d_gene: .; abundance: .; v_gene: TRBV5-4; j_gene: TRBJ1-2; CDR3aa: CASSSQGSYYGYTF; CDR3nt: TGTGCCAGCAGCTCACAGGGTTCTTACTATGGCTACACCTTC
d_gene: .; abundance: .; v_gene: TRBV12-3/TRBV12-4; j_gene: TRBJ1-1; CDR3aa: CASSLWGLPFF; CDR3nt: TGTGCCAGCAGTTTATGGGGCCTACCTTTCTTT
d_gene: .; abundance: medium-sized; v_gene: TRBV2; j_gene: TRBJ1-5; CDR3aa: CASSDRSGSNQPQHF; CDR3nt: TGTGCCAGCAGTGATCGGTCCGGTAGCAATCAGCCCCAGCATTTT
d_gene: TRBD1; abundance: .; v_gene: TRBV5-1; j_gene: TRBJ1-1; CDR3aa: CVSRTQGDTEAFF; CDR3nt: TGCGTCAGCCGAACCCAGGGGGACACTGAAGCTTTCTTT
d_gene: .; abundance: .; v_gene: TRBV20-1; j_gene: TRBJ1-1; CDR3aa: CSARDLASTEAFF; CDR3nt: TGCAGTGCTAGAGATCTGGCGAGTACTGAAGCGTTCTTT
d_gene: .; abundance: .; v_gene: TRBV24-1; j_gene: TRBJ1-2; CDR3aa: CATSLGDGYTF; CDR3nt: TGTGCCACCAGTCTGGGGGATGGCTACACCTTC
d_gene: .; abundance: many; v_gene: TRBV9; j_gene: TRBJ2-4; CDR3aa: CASSETGLEDIQYF; CDR3nt: TGTGCCAGCAGCGAGACTGGGTTAGAGGACATTCAGTACTTC
d_gene: .; abundance: .; v_gene: TRBV25-1; j_gene: TRBJ1-2; CDR3aa: CASSGHRNTEAFFGYTF; CDR3nt: .
d_gene: .; abundance: many; v_gene: TRBV7-9; j_gene: TRBJ2-1; CDR3aa: CASSPIPERRNEQFF; CDR3nt: TGTGCCAGCAGCCCGATTCCCGAGAGGCGCAATGAGCAGTTCTTC
d_gene: .; abundance: .; v_gene: TRBV30; j_gene: TRBJ2-5; CDR3aa: CAWGSVAQYF; CDR3nt: TGTGCATGGGGATCGGTTGCCCAGTACTTC
d_gene: .; abundance: many; v_gene: TRBV30; j_gene: TRBJ2-7; CDR3aa: CAWSHLTSGEQYF; CDR3nt: TGTGCCTGGAGCCATCTTACGTCGGGCGAGCAGTACTTC
d_gene: TRBD2; abundance: .; v_gene: TRBV28; j_gene: TRBJ2-1; CDR3aa: CASSPSGIDPYNEQFF; CDR3nt: TGTGCCAGCAGTCCAAGCGGGATTGACCCCTACAATGAGCAGTTCTTC
d_gene: TRBD2; abundance: .; v_gene: TRBV25-1; j_gene: TRBJ2-2; CDR3aa: CASTPSGSTGELFF; CDR3nt: TGTGCCAGCACCCCTAGCGGGAGTACCGGGGAGCTGTTTTTT
d_gene: TRBD2; abundance: .; v_gene: TRBV24-1; j_gene: TRBJ2-1; CDR3aa: CATSDPKQTSGRPYNEQFF; CDR3nt: TGTGCCACCAGTGATCCCAAACAGACTAGCGGGAGGCCATACAATGAGCAGTTCTTC
d_gene: TRBD2; abundance: .; v_gene: TRBV2; j_gene: TRBJ2-1; CDR3aa: CASSEPGLAGAPSYNEQFF; CDR3nt: TGTGCCAGCAGTGAACCCGGACTAGCGGGAGCCCCCTCCTACAATGAGCAGTTCTTC
d_gene: TRBD1; abundance: .; v_gene: TRBV20-1; j_gene: TRBJ1-1; CDR3aa: CSARRDRNTEAFF; CDR3nt: TGCAGTGCTAGACGGGACAGGAACACTGAAGCTTTCTTT
d_gene: .; abundance: .; v_gene: TRBV2; j_gene: TRBJ1-1; CDR3aa: CASSEALQGGGKAFF; CDR3nt: TGTGCCAGCAGTGAAGCGCTTCAAGGCGGGGGGAAAGCTTTCTTT
d_gene: TRBD1; abundance: .; v_gene: TRBV13; j_gene: TRBJ1-2; CDR3aa: CASSPRDRVHYGYTF; CDR3nt: TGTGCCAGCAGCCCCAGGGACAGGGTTCACTACGGCTACACCTTC
d_gene: TRBD1; abundance: .; v_gene: TRBV20-1; j_gene: TRBJ1-2; CDR3aa: CSAHNRGQNYGYTF; CDR3nt: TGCAGTGCTCACAACAGGGGGCAGAACTATGGCTACACCTTC